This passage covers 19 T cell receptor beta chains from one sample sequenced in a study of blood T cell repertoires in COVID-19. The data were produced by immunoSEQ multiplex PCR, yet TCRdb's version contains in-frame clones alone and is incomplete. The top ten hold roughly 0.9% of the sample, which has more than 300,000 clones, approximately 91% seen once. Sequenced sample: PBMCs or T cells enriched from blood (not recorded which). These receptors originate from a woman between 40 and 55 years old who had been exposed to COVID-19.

The CDR3 sequence is CATPGGSSYNEQFF. CDR3 coding DNA: TGTGCCACCCCCGGGGGGAGCTCCTACAATGAGCAGTTCTTC. The gene calls are TRBV2 and TRBJ2-1; 7 bases agree with TRBD2. Germline assignment: CDR1 SNHLY and CDR2 FYNNEI. The CDR3 spans 14 residues. V shed 10 bases, J shed 0 bases, and the junction held 6 bases outside the gene matches.

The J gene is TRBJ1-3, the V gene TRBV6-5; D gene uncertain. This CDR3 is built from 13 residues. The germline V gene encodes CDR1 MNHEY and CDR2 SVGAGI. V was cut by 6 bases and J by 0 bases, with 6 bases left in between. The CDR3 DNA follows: TGTGCCAGCAGCAAGCACTCTGGAAACACCATATATTTT. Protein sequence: CASSKHSGNTIYF.

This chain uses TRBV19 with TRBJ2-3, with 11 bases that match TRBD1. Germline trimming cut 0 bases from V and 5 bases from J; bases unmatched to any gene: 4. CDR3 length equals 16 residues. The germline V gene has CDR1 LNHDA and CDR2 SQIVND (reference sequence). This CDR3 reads CASSIDGDRGGDTQYF. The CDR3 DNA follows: TGTGCCAGTAGTATAGACGGGGACAGGGGGGGAGATACGCAGTATTTT. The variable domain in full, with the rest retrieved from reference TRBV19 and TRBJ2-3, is DGGITQSPKYLFRKEGQNVTLSCEQNLNHDAMYWYRQDPGQGLRLIYYSQIVNDFQKGDIAEGYSVSREKKESFPLTVTSAQKNPTAFYLCASSIDGDRGGDTQYFGPGTRLTVL.

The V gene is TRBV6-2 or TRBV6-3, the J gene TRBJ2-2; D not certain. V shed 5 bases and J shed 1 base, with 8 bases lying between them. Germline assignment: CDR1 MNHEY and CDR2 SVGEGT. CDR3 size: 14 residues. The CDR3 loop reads CASSRALNTGELFF. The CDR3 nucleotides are TGTGCCAGCAGTCGAGCGTTGAACACCGGGGAGCTGTTTTTT.

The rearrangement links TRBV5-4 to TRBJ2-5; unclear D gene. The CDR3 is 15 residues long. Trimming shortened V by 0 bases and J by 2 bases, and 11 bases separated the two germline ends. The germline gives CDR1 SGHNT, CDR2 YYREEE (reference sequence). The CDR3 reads CASSLEQTRQETQYF. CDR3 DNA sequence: TGTGCCAGCAGCTTGGAACAGACCCGTCAAGAGACCCAGTACTTC.

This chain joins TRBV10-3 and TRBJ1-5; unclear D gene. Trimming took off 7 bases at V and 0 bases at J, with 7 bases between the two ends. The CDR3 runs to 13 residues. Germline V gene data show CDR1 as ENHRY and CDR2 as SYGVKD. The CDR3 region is CAITQDSNQPQHF. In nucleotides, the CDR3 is TGTGCCATCACCCAGGATAGCAATCAGCCCCAGCATTTT.

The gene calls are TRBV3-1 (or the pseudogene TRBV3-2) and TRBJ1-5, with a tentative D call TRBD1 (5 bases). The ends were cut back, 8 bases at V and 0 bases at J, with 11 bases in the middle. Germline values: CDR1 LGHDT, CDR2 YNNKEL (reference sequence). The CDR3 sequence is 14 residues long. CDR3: CASGGANSNQPQHF. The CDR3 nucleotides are TGTGCCAGCGGTGGGGCGAATAGCAATCAGCCCCAGCATTTT.

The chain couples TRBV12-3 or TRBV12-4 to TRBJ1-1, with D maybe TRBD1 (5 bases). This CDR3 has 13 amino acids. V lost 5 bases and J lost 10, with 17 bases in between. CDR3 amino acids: CASSQAQGPGAFF. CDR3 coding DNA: TGTGCCAGCAGTCAGGCCCAGGGTCCCGGAGCTTTCTTT.

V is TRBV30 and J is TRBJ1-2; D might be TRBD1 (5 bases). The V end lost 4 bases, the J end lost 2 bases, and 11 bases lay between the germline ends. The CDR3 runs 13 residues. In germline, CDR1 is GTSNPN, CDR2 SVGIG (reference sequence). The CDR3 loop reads CAWNYGGNYGYTF. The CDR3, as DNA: TGTGCCTGGAATTACGGGGGAAACTATGGCTACACCTTC.

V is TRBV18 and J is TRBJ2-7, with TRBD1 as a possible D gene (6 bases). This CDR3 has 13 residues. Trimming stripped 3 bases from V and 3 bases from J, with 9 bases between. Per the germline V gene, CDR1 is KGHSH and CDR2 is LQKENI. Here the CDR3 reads CASSPQGFYEQYF. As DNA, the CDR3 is TGTGCCAGCTCACCTCAGGGGTTCTACGAGCAGTACTTC. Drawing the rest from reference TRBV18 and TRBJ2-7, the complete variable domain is NAGVMQNPRHLVRRRGQEARLRCSPMKGHSHVYWYRQLPEEGLKFMVYLQKENIIDESGMPKERFSAEFPKEGPSILRIQQVVRGDSAAYFCASSPQGFYEQYFGPGTRLTVT.

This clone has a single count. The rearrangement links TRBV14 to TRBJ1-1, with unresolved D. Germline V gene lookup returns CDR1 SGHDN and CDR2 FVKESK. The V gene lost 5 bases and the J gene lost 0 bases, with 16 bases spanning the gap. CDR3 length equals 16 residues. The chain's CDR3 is CASSDWTGDMNTEAFF. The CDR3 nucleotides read TGTGCCAGCAGCGACTGGACGGGAGATATGAACACTGAAGCTTTCTTT.

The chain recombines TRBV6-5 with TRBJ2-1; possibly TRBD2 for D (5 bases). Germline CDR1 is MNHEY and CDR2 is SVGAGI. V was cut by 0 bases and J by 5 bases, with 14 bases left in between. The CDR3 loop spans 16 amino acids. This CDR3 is CASSYSRSGFHNEQFF. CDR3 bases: TGTGCCAGCAGTTACTCGAGATCGGGGTTCCACAATGAGCAGTTCTTC.

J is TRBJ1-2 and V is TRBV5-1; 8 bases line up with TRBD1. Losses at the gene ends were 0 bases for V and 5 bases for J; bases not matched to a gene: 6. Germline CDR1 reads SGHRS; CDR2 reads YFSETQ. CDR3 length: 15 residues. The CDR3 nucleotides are TGCGCCAGCAGCTTGGACCAGGGGGCGCGATATGGCTACACCTTC. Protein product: CASSLDQGARYGYTF.

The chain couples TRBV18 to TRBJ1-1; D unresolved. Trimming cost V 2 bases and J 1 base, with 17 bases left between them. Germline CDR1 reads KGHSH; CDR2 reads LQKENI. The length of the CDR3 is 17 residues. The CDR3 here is CASSPLSPPAGNTEAFF. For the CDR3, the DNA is TGTGCCAGCTCACCATTGTCCCCCCCGGCAGGGAACACTGAAGCTTTCTTT. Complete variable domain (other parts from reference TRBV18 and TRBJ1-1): NAGVMQNPRHLVRRRGQEARLRCSPMKGHSHVYWYRQLPEEGLKFMVYLQKENIIDESGMPKERFSAEFPKEGPSILRIQQVVRGDSAAYFCASSPLSPPAGNTEAFFGQGTRLTVV.

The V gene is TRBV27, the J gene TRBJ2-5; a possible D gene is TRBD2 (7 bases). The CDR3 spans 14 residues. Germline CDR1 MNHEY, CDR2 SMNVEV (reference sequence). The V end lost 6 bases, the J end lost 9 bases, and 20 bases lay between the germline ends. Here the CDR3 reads CASSLIPGEGAQYF. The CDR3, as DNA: TGTGCCAGCAGCCTCATTCCGGGGGAGGGGGCCCAGTACTTC.

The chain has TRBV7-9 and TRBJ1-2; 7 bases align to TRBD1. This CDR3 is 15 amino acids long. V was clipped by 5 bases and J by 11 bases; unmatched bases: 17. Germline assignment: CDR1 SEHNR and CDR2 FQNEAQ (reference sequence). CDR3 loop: CASSLSAGQTSLYTF. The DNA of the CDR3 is TGTGCCAGCAGCCTCTCGGCGGGACAGACCAGCCTTTACACCTTC.

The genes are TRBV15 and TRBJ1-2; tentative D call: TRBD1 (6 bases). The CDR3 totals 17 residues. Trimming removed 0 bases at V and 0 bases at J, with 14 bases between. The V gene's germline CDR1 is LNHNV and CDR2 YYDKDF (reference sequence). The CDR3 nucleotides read TGTGCCACCAGCAGAGAGGGGGCCAGACGGACTAACTATGGCTACACCTTC. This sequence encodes CATSREGARRTNYGYTF.

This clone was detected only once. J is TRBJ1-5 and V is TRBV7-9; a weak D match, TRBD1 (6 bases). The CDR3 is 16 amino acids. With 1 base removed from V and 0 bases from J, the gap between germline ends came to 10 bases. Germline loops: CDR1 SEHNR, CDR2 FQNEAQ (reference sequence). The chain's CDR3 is CASSLGTAHSNQPQHF. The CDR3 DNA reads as TGTGCCAGCAGCTTAGGGACAGCCCATAGCAATCAGCCCCAGCATTTT.

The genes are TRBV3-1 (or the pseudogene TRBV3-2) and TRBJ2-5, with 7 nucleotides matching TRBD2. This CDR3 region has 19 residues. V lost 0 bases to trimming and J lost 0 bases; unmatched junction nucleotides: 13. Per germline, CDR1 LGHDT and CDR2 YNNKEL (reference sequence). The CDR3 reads CASSQERAGPGVHQETQYF. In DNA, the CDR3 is TGTGCCAGCAGCCAAGAACGAGCGGGGCCCGGGGTGCACCAAGAGACCCAGTACTTC.